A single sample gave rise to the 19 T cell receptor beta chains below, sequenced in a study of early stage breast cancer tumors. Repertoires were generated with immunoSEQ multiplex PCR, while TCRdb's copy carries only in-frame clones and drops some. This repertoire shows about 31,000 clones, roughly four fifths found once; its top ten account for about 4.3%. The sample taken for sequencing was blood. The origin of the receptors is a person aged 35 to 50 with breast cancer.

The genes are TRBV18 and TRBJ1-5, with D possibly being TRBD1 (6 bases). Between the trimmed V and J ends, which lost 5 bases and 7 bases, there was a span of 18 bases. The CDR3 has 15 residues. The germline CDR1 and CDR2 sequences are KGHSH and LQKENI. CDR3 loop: CASSSQSRGDQPQHF. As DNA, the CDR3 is TGTGCCAGCTCATCGCAGTCCAGGGGAGACCAGCCCCAGCATTTT.

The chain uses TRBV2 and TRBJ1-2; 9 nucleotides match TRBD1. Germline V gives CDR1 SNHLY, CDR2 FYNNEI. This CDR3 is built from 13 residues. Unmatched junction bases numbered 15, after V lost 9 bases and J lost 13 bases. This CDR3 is CARQQGAAVDLTF. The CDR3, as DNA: TGTGCCAGACAACAGGGGGCCGCTGTGGATCTCACCTTC.

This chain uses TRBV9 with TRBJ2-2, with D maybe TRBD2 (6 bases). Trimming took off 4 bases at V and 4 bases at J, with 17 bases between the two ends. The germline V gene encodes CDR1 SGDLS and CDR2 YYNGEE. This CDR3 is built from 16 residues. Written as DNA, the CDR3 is TGTGCCAGCAGCCCTACCGGGACTCCATTCACCGGGGAGCTGTTTTTT. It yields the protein CASSPTGTPFTGELFF.

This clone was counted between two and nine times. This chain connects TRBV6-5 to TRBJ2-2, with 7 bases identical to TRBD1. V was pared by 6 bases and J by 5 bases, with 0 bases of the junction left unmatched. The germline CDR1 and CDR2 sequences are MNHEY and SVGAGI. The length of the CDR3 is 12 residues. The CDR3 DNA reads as TGTGCCAGCAGGACAGGGACCGGGGAGCTGTTTTTT. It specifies CASRTGTGELFF.

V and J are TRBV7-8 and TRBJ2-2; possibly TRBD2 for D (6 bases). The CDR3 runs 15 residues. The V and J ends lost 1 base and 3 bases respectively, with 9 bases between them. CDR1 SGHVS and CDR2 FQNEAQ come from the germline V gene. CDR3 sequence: CASSLGAGYTGELFF. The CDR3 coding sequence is TGTGCCAGCAGCTTAGGAGCGGGCTACACCGGGGAGCTGTTTTTT.

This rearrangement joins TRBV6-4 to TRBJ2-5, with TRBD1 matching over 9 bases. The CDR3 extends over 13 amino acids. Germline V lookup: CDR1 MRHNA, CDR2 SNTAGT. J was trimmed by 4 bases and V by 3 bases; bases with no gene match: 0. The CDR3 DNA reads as TGTGCCAGCAGTGAGGGACAGGGAGAGACCCAGTACTTC. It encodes CASSEGQGETQYF.

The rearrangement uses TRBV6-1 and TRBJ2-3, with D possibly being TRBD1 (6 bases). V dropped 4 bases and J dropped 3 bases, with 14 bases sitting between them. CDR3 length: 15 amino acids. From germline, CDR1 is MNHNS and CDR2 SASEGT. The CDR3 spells CASSVQGYRTDTQYF. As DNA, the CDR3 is TGTGCCAGCAGTGTACAGGGCTATAGGACAGATACGCAGTATTTT.

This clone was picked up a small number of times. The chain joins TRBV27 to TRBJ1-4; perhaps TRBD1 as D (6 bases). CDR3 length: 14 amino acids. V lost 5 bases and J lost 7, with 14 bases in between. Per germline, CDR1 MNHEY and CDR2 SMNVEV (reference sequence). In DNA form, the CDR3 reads TGTGCCAGCAGTCTCGATGGACAGACTGAAAAACTGTTTTTT. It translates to CASSLDGQTEKLFF.

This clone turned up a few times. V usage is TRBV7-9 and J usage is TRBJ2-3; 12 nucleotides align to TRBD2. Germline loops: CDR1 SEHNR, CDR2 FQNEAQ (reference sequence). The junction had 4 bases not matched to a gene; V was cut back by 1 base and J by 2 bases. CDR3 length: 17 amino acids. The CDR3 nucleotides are TGTGCCAGCAGCTTAGGGACTAGCGGGGCATACACAGATACGCAGTATTTT. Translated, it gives CASSLGTSGAYTDTQYF.

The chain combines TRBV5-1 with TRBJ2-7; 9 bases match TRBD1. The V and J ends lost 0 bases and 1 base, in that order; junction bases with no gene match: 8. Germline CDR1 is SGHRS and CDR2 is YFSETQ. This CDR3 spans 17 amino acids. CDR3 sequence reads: CASSLGGWGQGSYEQYF. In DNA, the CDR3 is TGCGCCAGCAGCTTGGGGGGGTGGGGACAGGGTTCCTACGAGCAGTACTTC.

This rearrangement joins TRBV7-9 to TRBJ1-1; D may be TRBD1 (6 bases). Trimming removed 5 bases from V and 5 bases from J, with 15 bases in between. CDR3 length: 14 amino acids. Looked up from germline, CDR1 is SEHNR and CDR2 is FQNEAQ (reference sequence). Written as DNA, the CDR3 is TGTGCCAGCAGCCGCGGCCTCCAGGGGACTGAAGCTTTCTTT. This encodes CASSRGLQGTEAFF.

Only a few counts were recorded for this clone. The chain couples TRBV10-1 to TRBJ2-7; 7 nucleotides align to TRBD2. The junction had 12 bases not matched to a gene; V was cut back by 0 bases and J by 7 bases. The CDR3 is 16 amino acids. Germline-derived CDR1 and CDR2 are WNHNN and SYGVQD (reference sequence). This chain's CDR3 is CASSESWREGLGEQYF. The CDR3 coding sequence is TGCGCCAGCAGTGAGTCGTGGAGGGAGGGCCTGGGGGAGCAGTACTTC.

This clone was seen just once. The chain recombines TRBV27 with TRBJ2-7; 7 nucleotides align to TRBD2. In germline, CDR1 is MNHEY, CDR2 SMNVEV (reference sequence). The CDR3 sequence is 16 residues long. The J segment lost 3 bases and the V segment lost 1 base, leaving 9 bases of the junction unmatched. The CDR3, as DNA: TGTGCCAGCAGTTTATTCCCCCGGGAGGTGGACTACGAGCAGTACTTC. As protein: CASSLFPREVDYEQYF.

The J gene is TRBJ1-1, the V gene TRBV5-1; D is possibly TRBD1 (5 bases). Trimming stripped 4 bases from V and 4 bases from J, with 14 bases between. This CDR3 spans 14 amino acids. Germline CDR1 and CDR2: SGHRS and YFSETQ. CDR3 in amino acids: CASSLRDGSTEAFF. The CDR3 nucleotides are TGCGCCAGCAGCCTTAGGGACGGATCCACTGAAGCTTTCTTT.

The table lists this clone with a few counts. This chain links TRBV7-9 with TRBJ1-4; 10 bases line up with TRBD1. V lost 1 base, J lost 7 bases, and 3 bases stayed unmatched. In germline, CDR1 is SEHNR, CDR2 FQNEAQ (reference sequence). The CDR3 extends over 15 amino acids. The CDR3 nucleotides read TGTGCCAGCAGCTTAGGGGGACAGGGGAGTGAAAAACTGTTTTTT. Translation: CASSLGGQGSEKLFF.

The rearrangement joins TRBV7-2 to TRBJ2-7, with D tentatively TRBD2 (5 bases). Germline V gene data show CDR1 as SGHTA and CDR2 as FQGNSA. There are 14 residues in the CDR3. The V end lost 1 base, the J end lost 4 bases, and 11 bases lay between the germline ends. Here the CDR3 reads CASSLDGKVYEQYF. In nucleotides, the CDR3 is TGTGCCAGCAGCTTAGACGGGAAGGTATACGAGCAGTACTTC.

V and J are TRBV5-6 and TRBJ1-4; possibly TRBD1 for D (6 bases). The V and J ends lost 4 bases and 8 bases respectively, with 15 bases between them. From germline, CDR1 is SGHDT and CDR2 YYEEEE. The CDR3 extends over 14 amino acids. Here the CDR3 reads CASSRPGAWEKLFF. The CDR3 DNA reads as TGTGCCAGCAGCCGCCCAGGGGCTTGGGAAAAACTGTTTTTT. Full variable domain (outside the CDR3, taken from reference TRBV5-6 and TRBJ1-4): DAGVTQSPTHLIKTRGQQVTLRCSPKSGHDTVSWYQQALGQGPQFIFQYYEEEERQRGNFPDRFSGHQFPNYSSELNVNALLLGDSALYLCASSRPGAWEKLFFGSGTQLSVL.

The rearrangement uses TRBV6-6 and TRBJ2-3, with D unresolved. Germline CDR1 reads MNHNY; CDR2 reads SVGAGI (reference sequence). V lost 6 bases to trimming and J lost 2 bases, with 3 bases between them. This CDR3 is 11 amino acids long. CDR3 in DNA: TGTGCCAGCAGCATCACAGATACGCAGTATTTT. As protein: CASSITDTQYF.

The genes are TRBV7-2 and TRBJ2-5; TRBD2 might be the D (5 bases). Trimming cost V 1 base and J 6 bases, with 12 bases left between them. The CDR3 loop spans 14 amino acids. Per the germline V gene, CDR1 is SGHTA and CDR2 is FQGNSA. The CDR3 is CASSLGDYPKTQYF. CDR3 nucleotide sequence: TGTGCCAGCAGCTTAGGTGACTACCCGAAGACCCAGTACTTC.